This TCR beta chain was identified during a study of cytomegalovirus exposure and HLA in healthy donors listed by TCRdb under 2017. Notes on the research overall: A later analysis indicated that the 120 validation repertoires were generated on the platform also employed for the approximately 700 repertoires of the first cohort. To predict cytomegalovirus infection status, the study brought together high-throughput TCR immunosequencing, statistical association of individual TCRs with disease status, and machine learning. A separate validation cohort of roughly 130 different subjects was used in addition to the roughly 720-subject first cohort. The study aimed to test whether signatures of past pathogen exposure could be identified by cataloging public T cell receptors.

The germline V end is reduced by 8 bases and the J end by 3 bases; junction bases left unmatched: 6. There are 14 amino acids in the CDR3, from cysteine to phenylalanine inclusive. Only CDR3 DNA is held: 42 bases, read in frame from base 1. In the germline V gene, CDR1 corresponds to MNHEY and CDR2 to SVGAGI. About this clone itself: Its antigen remains unidentified. No qualities accompany the bases; no much larger clone lies one base away.

Here is what the overall study found, with its caveats: A later analysis lacked HLA typing for the validation cohort, so it scored co-occurrence in that cohort across all 120 or so repertoires. The study gave a list of some 150 TCR beta chains associated with cytomegalovirus. The classifier was reported to diagnose cytomegalovirus status with high specificity and sensitivity in both the original and validation cohorts. The authors suggested that the approach could potentially be extended to other disease states and immunological phenotypes. In a later analysis, TCRs clustered in the first cohort were found to also tend to co-occur in the 130 or so validation repertoires, with 94% of cluster scores above 0. Most TCR sequences were seen in very few donors, while some public TCRs were found in many individuals. In vitro tests confirmed that a few of the cytomegalovirus-associated TCR beta chains recognize cytomegalovirus antigens.

The method behind the library was the immunoSEQ multiplex PCR assay. Concerning the study's data processing: A statistical classification framework was developed to diagnose cytomegalovirus status using the catalog of TCR beta chain sequences. Not all clones reach the TCRdb copy of this immuneACCESS table, which keeps in-frame sequences only. Checked studies attribute under half of the gap to unresolved V genes and leave the rest unexplained. Clonal size and the V and J genes are those of that table, whereas D and trimming came from the DNA. This sample is represented by fewer than 200,000 clones; roughly nine tenths of them were singletons. The ten largest clones represent approximately 7.7% of the sample. The donors were included in the validation cohort of roughly 120 subjects, a group kept apart from the roughly 700-subject first cohort.

The origin of this receptor is a man younger than 45 in good health and CMV-seropositive. The sequenced material came from PBMCs. The sequence joins TRBV6-5 to TRBJ1-5, with 8 bases in between that match TRBD1. The CDR3 in this case is CASRRTGSNQPQHF. The bases read TGTGCCAGCCGAAGGACAGGGTCCAATCAGCCCCAGCATTTT.